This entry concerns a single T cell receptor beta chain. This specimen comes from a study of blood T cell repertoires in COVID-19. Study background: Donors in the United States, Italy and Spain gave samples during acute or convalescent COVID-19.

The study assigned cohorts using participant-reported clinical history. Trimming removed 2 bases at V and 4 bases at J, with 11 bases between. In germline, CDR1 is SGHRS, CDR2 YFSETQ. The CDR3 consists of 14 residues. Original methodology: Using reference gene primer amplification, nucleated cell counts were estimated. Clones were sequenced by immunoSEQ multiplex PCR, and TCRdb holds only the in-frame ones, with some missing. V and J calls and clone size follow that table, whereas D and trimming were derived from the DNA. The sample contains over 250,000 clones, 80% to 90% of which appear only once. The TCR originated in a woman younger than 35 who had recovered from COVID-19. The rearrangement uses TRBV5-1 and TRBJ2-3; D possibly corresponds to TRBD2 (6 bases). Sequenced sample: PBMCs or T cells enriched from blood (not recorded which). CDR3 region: CASSFDWGADTQYF. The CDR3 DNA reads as TGCGCCAGCAGCTTTGACTGGGGGGCAGATACGCAGTATTTT.